The 23 T cell receptor beta chains listed next were all sequenced from one sample in a study of cytomegalovirus exposure and HLA in healthy donors. TCRdb's table, derived via immunoSEQ multiplex PCR, lists solely in-frame clones and lacks some. The table includes under 250,000 clones, 80% to 90% detected once. The sequenced sample consisted of PBMCs. These receptors originate from a young woman in good health and CMV-seropositive.

This sequence joins TRBV30 and TRBJ1-5, with 7 bases lining up with TRBD1. Germline CDR1 reads GTSNPN; CDR2 reads SVGIG (reference sequence). This CDR3 comprises 14 residues. Trimming took 3 bases from V and 6 from J; bases not matched to a gene: 8. The CDR3 spells CAWRGPGGLQPQHF. The CDR3 nucleotides are TGTGCCTGGAGGGGGCCAGGGGGGCTTCAGCCCCAGCATTTT.

The chain has TRBV28 and TRBJ1-5, with D uncertain. With 6 bases removed from V and 3 bases from J, the gap between germline ends came to 9 bases. The CDR3 covers 13 residues. Germline-derived CDR1 and CDR2 are MDHEN and SYDVKM. The CDR3 DNA is TGTGCCAGCAGCCCCTCCGTCAATCAGCCCCAGCATTTT. Amino acids: CASSPSVNQPQHF.

V is TRBV27 and J is TRBJ2-7; 11 nucleotides line up with TRBD1. Germline lookup yields CDR1 MNHEY and CDR2 SMNVEV (reference sequence). The J segment lost 7 bases and the V segment lost 7 bases, leaving 9 bases of the junction unmatched. The CDR3 has 14 residues. As DNA, the CDR3 is TGTGCCAGCACCCTAGGACAGGGGGCGGGTGAGCAGTACTTC. Translation gives CASTLGQGAGEQYF.

The V and J genes are TRBV30 and TRBJ1-4; D remains unclear. Germline CDR1 GTSNPN, CDR2 SVGIG (reference sequence). This CDR3 region has 13 residues. The ends were cut back, 1 base at V and 7 bases at J, with 10 bases in the middle. The CDR3: CAWSGAPAEKLFF. The DNA of the CDR3 is TGTGCCTGGAGTGGGGCACCGGCTGAAAAACTGTTTTTT. Variable domain in full (rest from reference TRBV30 and TRBJ1-4): SQTIHQWPATLVQPVGSPLSLECTVEGTSNPNLYWYRQAAGRGLQLLFYSVGIGQISSEVPQNLSASRPQDRQFILSSKKLLLSDSGFYLCAWSGAPAEKLFFGSGTQLSVL.

This clone was detected a few times. This chain joins TRBV28 and TRBJ1-1; D gene unclear. The V and J ends lost 4 bases and 3 bases respectively, with 9 bases between them. The CDR3 length is 13 residues. Per the germline V gene, CDR1 is MDHEN and CDR2 is SYDVKM. CDR3 DNA: TGTGCCAGCAGTTCTCAACACCACACTGAAGCTTTCTTT. Its protein is CASSSQHHTEAFF.

The J gene is TRBJ2-7, the V gene TRBV5-1; D unclear. The V gene lost 2 bases and the J gene lost 5 bases, with 14 bases spanning the gap. This CDR3 comprises 14 residues. Germline V lookup: CDR1 SGHRS, CDR2 YFSETQ. CDR3 residues: CASSFFSEADEQYF. In DNA form, the CDR3 reads TGCGCCAGCAGCTTCTTTTCAGAGGCGGACGAGCAGTACTTC.

This chain uses TRBV5-1 with TRBJ2-3; the D is unclear. In germline, CDR1 is SGHRS, CDR2 YFSETQ. V was pared by 2 bases and J by 4 bases, with 11 bases between. The CDR3 has 14 residues. This CDR3 is CASSLRSRADTQYF. Written as DNA, the CDR3 is TGCGCCAGCAGCTTACGTAGTAGAGCAGATACGCAGTATTTT.

The chain recombines TRBV11-2 with TRBJ2-5, with 9 positions matching TRBD1. V shed 5 bases and J 7 bases; nucleotides not matched to a gene: 20. This CDR3 is 18 amino acids long. Looked up from germline, CDR1 is SGHAT and CDR2 is FQNNGV. CDR3 in amino acids: CASSPSGQGLRGVGTQYF. CDR3 nucleotide sequence: TGTGCCAGCAGCCCATCGGGACAGGGATTAAGAGGTGTGGGGACCCAGTACTTC.

A few counts support this clone. The chain has TRBV30 and TRBJ2-7, with 13 positions matching TRBD2. This CDR3 is 14 amino acids long. Germline V gives CDR1 GTSNPN, CDR2 SVGIG (reference sequence). Losses at the gene ends were 2 bases for V and 5 bases for J; bases not matched to a gene: 3. The CDR3 loop is CAWSYGLAGDEQYF. Written as DNA, the CDR3 is TGTGCCTGGAGTTATGGACTAGCGGGAGACGAGCAGTACTTC.

As concerns this clone: This sample also contains other DNA sequences that code for the same CDR3. This sequence joins TRBV7-9 and TRBJ1-1; 9 bases agree with TRBD1. Germline loops: CDR1 SEHNR, CDR2 FQNEAQ (reference sequence). Trimming took 1 base from V and 5 from J; bases not matched to a gene: 2. The CDR3 loop spans 14 amino acids. The CDR3 sequence: CASSLGQGDTEAFF. The CDR3 region has the DNA TGTGCCAGCAGCTTAGGACAGGGGGATACTGAAGCTTTCTTT.

This chain uses TRBV11-1 with TRBJ2-1; tentatively, D is TRBD1 (6 bases). V was cut by 4 bases and J by 4 bases, with 17 bases left in between. This CDR3 is built from 16 residues. The germline V gene encodes CDR1 SGHAT and CDR2 FQDESV (reference sequence). The CDR3 bases are TGTGCCAGCAGCTCAACCCGACAGGACCGATACAATGAGCAGTTCTTC. Encoded protein: CASSSTRQDRYNEQFF.

This clone was counted a single time. The chain recombines TRBV2 with TRBJ1-5, with D perhaps TRBD1 (6 bases). CDR3 length equals 14 residues. V was trimmed by 3 bases and J by 6 bases, leaving 12 bases between them. CDR1 and CDR2 (germline): SNHLY, FYNNEI. Here the CDR3 reads CASSEGGLGQPQHF. For the CDR3, the DNA is TGTGCCAGCAGTGAGGGGGGGCTAGGTCAGCCCCAGCATTTT.

V gene TRBV11-2 combines with J gene TRBJ2-7, with TRBD2 identical over 7 bases. The CDR3 spans 15 residues. The V segment lost 5 bases and the J segment 0 bases; nucleotides outside the gene matches: 7. Germline CDR1 and CDR2: SGHAT and FQNNGV. The CDR3 loop is CASSGSGMSSYEQYF. The CDR3 coding sequence is TGTGCCAGCAGCGGCAGCGGGATGAGCTCCTACGAGCAGTACTTC.

This rearrangement joins TRBV5-6 to TRBJ2-3; 11 bases map to TRBD1. CDR1 is SGHDT and CDR2 is YYEEEE in the germline V gene. The CDR3 is 15 residues long. The trim removed 3 bases at V and 6 bases at J, leaving 6 bases unmatched. The CDR3 DNA reads TGTGCCAGCAGCTCGGGACAGGGGGTGTTTGATACGCAGTATTTT. Protein product: CASSSGQGVFDTQYF.

This clone showed up just a few times. The chain is built from TRBV6-1 and TRBJ1-5, with D unresolved. CDR1 is MNHNS and CDR2 is SASEGT in the germline V gene. The CDR3 spans 14 residues. Trimming left V 6 bases short and J 5 bases short, with 14 bases between. The CDR3 reads CASRGTSLYQPQHF. Written as DNA, the CDR3 is TGTGCCAGCAGGGGCACGTCTCTCTATCAGCCCCAGCATTTT.

Only one count was recorded for this clone. The J gene is TRBJ2-3, the V gene TRBV6-1; 10 bases are shared with TRBD2. CDR1 and CDR2 from the germline V gene are MNHNS and SASEGT. V dropped 2 bases and J dropped 2; count of bases not matched to a gene: 7. The CDR3 has 17 residues. CDR3 nucleotides: TGTGCCAGCAGTGAACCAGCGGGGGGGGGCCCCACAGATACGCAGTATTTT. Its translation: CASSEPAGGGPTDTQYF.

The V and J genes are TRBV5-4 and TRBJ2-2; TRBD1 is a possible D gene (5 bases). The germline V and J ends were trimmed by 2 bases and 7 bases, with 9 bases remaining between them. The CDR3 runs to 13 residues. Germline CDR1 reads SGHNT; CDR2 reads YYREEE (reference sequence). The CDR3 protein is CASSFQGFGELFF. Written as DNA, the CDR3 is TGTGCCAGCAGCTTTCAGGGTTTCGGGGAGCTGTTTTTT.

The chain uses TRBV4-1 and TRBJ1-1, with D possibly matching TRBD1 (6 bases). V lost 3 bases and J 6 bases, leaving 14 bases between the germline ends. The CDR3 sequence is 14 residues long. The germline gives CDR1 MGHRA, CDR2 YSYEKL. The CDR3 DNA is TGCGCCAGCAGCCAGCCAACAGGGAGGGCTGAAGCTTTCTTT. This encodes CASSQPTGRAEAFF.

The chain uses TRBV6-1 and TRBJ2-7; a possible D gene is TRBD2 (7 bases). The V gene lost 2 bases and the J gene lost 1 base, with 18 bases spanning the gap. Germline CDR1 reads MNHNS; CDR2 reads SASEGT. CDR3 size: 17 residues. The CDR3 DNA sequence: TGTGCCAGCAGTGAATGGGGGGGCGCAAGGAAGTCCTACGAGCAGTACTTC. This sequence encodes CASSEWGGARKSYEQYF.

On this clone itself: The junction differs from germline at one of its ends, possibly a read error. The chain carries TRBV5-1 and TRBJ2-1; maybe TRBD2 (5 bases). Germline loops: CDR1 SGHRS, CDR2 YFSETQ. There are 12 residues in the CDR3. This CDR3 reads CASSRDAWPLIF. As DNA, the CDR3 is TGCGCCAGCAGCCGGGATGCGTGGCCCCTGATCTTC.

This sequence joins TRBV30 and TRBJ1-5, with 9 bases lining up with TRBD1. Germline CDR1 and CDR2: GTSNPN and SVGIG (reference sequence). V was pared by 3 bases and J by 2 bases, with 5 bases of the junction left unmatched. The CDR3 totals 15 residues. CDR3: CAWSRQGVGNQPQHF. The CDR3 DNA sequence: TGTGCCTGGAGCCGACAGGGGGTTGGCAATCAGCCCCAGCATTTT.

The chain couples TRBV2 to TRBJ2-5; 10 bases align to TRBD1. The germline V gene has CDR1 SNHLY and CDR2 FYNNEI. The J segment lost 2 bases and the V segment lost 5 bases, leaving 5 bases of the junction unmatched. This CDR3 spans 15 amino acids. The CDR3 DNA reads TGTGCCAGCAGTCGGGACAGGGGAAGTCAAGAGACCCAGTACTTC. Its translation is CASSRDRGSQETQYF.

J is TRBJ2-2 and V is TRBV27; TRBD2 matches 8 bases. Germline lookup yields CDR1 MNHEY and CDR2 SMNVEV (reference sequence). The CDR3 runs to 17 residues. Unmatched junction bases numbered 12, after V lost 6 bases and J lost 3 bases. Written as DNA, the CDR3 is TGTGCCAGCAGATCCCTTGAAGCGGGAGTCGACACCGGGGAGCTGTTTTTT. Amino acids: CASRSLEAGVDTGELFF.